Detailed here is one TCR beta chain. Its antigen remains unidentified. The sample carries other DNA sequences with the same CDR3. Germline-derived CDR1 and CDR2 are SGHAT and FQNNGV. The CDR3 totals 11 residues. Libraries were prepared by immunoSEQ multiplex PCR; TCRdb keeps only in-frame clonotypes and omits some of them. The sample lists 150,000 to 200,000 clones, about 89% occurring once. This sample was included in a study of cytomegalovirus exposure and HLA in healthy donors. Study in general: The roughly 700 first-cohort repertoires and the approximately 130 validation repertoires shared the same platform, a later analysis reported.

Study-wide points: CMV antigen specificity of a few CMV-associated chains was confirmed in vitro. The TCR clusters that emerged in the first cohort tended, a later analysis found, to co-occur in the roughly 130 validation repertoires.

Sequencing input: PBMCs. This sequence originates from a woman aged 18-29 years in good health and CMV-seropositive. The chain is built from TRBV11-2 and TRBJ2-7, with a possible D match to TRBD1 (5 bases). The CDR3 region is CADGTGYEQYF. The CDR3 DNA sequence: TGTGCAGACGGAACAGGCTACGAGCAGTACTTC.